Reported below is one T cell receptor beta chain. Profiling relied on immunoSEQ multiplex PCR, and the TCRdb table lists in-frame clones only, not all of them. Among 150,000 to 200,000 clones listed, approximately 92% were seen once. The data derive from a study of blood T cell repertoires in COVID-19. Recruits, aged about 18 to 100 years, lived in around 24 US areas. Sequencing used PBMCs or T cells enriched from blood (not recorded which). The source of this sequence is a woman aged 40 to 49 with acute COVID-19.

DNA for the CDR3: TGTGCCAGCAGTATACAGGCGAACACTGAAGCTTTCTTT. It specifies CASSIQANTEAFF. The chain recombines TRBV12-3 or TRBV12-4 with TRBJ1-1; possible D gene TRBD1, 5 bases. V gave up 5 bases and J gave up 1 base, with 8 bases separating them. The length of the CDR3 is 13 residues.